Described below is a single TCR beta chain sequence and its context. Original processing notes: How many nucleated cells were present was estimated from reference gene primer amplification. Sequenced by immunoSEQ multiplex PCR; TCRdb stores in-frame clones only, minus some. That table supplies the V and J calls and clone size; D and trimming were determined from the DNA. Found here are roughly 400,000 clones, more than 75% of them singletons; the top ten hold 2.3%. The entry originates in a study of blood T cell repertoires in COVID-19. Turning to the study itself: Acute-phase and convalescent COVID-19 samples originated in the United States, Italy and Spain.

Germline-derived CDR1 and CDR2 are LGHDT and YNNKEL (reference sequence). The CDR3 has 13 residues. V lost 5 bases to trimming and J lost 5 bases; unmatched junction nucleotides: 5. During active infection, Seattle patients enrolled and were then monitored through disease. V gene TRBV3-1 (or the pseudogene TRBV3-2) combines with J gene TRBJ1-1, with 7 nucleotides matching TRBD1. The clonotype was recovered from a woman aged 55-69 years with COVID-19, enrolled during active disease. Material: peripheral blood. As DNA, the CDR3 is TGTGCCAGCAGCAACCACAGGGGAACTGAAGCTTTCTTT. Amino acid sequence: CASSNHRGTEAFF.